This TCR beta chain was obtained from a study of spatial heterogeneity in lung cancer. Study in general: More than 8.5 raw reads, on average, carried each unique TCR and UMI combination. Overall study findings and caveats: Ubiquitous expanded tumor TCRs appeared in blood more at resection than follow-up.

In the library, each TCR cDNA molecule bore its own unique molecular identifier. One entry per CDR3 protein, called by TCRdb with MiXCR from the 5' RACE reads. The table records 36,000 or so distinct CDR3 sequences, 4% to 6% of them present only once. This clonotype has just a few counts. Antigen: not known. The CDR3 contains 14 residues. CDR1 DFQATT and CDR2 SNEGSKA come from the germline V gene (reference sequence). J gave up 8 bases and V 2 bases, and 7 bases lay outside the gene matches. Time point defined: sample taken at primary tumor resection. Whole RNA was taken from tumor, nontumor lung or frozen PBMC; it was then sequenced unsorted. The roughly 79 donors had untreated early-stage non-small cell lung cancer.

This chain connects TRBV20-1 to TRBJ1-5; TRBD1 aligns across 9 bases. This sequence was found in a female donor with early-stage non-small cell lung cancer. This specimen consisted of PBMCs, obtained at surgery. CDR3 in DNA: TGCAGTGCTAGACGAACAGGGGGCGGGGAGCCCCAGCATTTT. Its translation: CSARRTGGGEPQHF.